This T cell receptor (beta chain) was identified in a study of blood T cell repertoires in COVID-19. Whole-study context: Both acute and convalescent COVID-19 samples were obtained from the United States, Italy and Spain. PBMCs, B-cell-depleted T cells, or T cells were the source of the cDNA or gDNA that made up the material.

This CDR3 contains 13 residues. Germline CDR1 reads SEHNR; CDR2 reads FQNEAQ (reference sequence). V gave up 8 bases and J gave up 8 bases, with 16 bases separating them. In the original processing: From reference gene primer amplification, estimates of nucleated cell counts were derived. Profiled with immunoSEQ multiplex PCR; TCRdb holds only in-frame clones, not every one. That table gives V, J and clone size, and the DNA gave D and trimming. The repertoire includes under 65,000 clones, 90% of them detected once, and 1.2% to 1.5% sits in the top ten. The sequenced sample was peripheral blood. The chain employs TRBV7-9 and TRBJ2-1; TRBD2 might be the D (6 bases). This TCR was sampled from a man aged 60 to 69 with acute or convalescent COVID-19. CDR3 in amino acids: CASSRDFSHEQFF. The CDR3 coding sequence is TGTGCCAGCTCCCGGGACTTTTCACATGAGCAGTTCTTC.